One sample yielded the 16 T cell receptor beta chains listed below, sequenced in a study of T-cell reconstitution after alpha-beta-depleted transplantation in children. This sample's TCRbeta library carried unique molecular identifier barcodes. TCRdb reanalysed the PCR reads using MiXCR and keeps one entry per CDR3 protein. The table has about 210,000 distinct CDR3 sequences, around a sixth seen once; the top ten hold around 45%. Sequences were derived from PBMCs, mostly from graft donor cells, sampled 360 days after TCRalphabeta/CD19-depleted stem cell transplant. Every receptor here comes from a male patient aged 2 to 9 who had a stem cell transplant for acute lymphoblastic leukemia, so the T cells may come from the graft donor.

This clonotype has at least ten counts. J is TRBJ2-5 and V is TRBV10-2; either TRBD1 or TRBD2 may supply D (5 bases each). The CDR3 length is 12 residues. V was trimmed by 6 bases and J by 9 bases, leaving 14 bases between them. The germline gives CDR1 WSHSY, CDR2 SAAADI. DNA for the CDR3: TGCGCCAGCAGGGGGGACCGGCGGGCCCAGTACTTC. Translated: CASRGDRRAQYF.

This clonotype has more than one count but fewer than ten. This chain connects TRBV6-5 to TRBJ2-7, with a tentative D call TRBD2 (6 bases). Germline V gene data show CDR1 as MNHEY and CDR2 as SVGAGI. The length of the CDR3 is 17 residues. V was pared by 0 bases and J by 0 bases, with 15 bases between. CDR3 loop: CASSYSRRGPLSYEQYF. The CDR3 DNA sequence: TGTGCCAGCAGTTACTCGAGGAGGGGTCCTCTCTCCTACGAGCAGTACTTC.

This clonotype was counted at least ten times. This sequence joins TRBV28 and TRBJ1-5; 7 bases are shared with TRBD1. The junction had 10 bases not matched to a gene; V was cut back by 2 bases and J by 6 bases. The CDR3 has 16 residues. From germline, CDR1 is MDHEN and CDR2 SYDVKM. The DNA for the CDR3 is TGTGCCAGCAGTTTACCCCCAGGGGGGACGCGTCAGCCCCAGCATTTT. Translating gives CASSLPPGGTRQPQHF. Complete variable domain (other parts from reference TRBV28 and TRBJ1-5): DVKVTQSSRYLVKRTGEKVFLECVQDMDHENMFWYRQDPGLGLRLIYFSYDVKMKEKGDIPEGYSVSREKKERFSLILESASTNQTSMYLCASSLPPGGTRQPQHFGDGTRLSIL.

This clonotype was found a few times. CDR3 in DNA: TGTGCCAGCATACCCAGGACAGGAGAATTCACAGATACGCAGTATTTT. It specifies CASIPRTGEFTDTQYF. The rearrangement links TRBV6-4 to TRBJ2-3, with 7 bases identical to TRBD1. The CDR3 sequence is 16 residues long. Looked up from germline, CDR1 is MRHNA and CDR2 is SNTAGT. The junction had 12 bases not matched to a gene; V was cut back by 7 bases and J by 2 bases.

V gene TRBV28 combines with J gene TRBJ2-2, with 7 bases matching TRBD1. The CDR3 sequence is 15 residues long. V trimming: 7 bases; J trimming: 1 base; junction bases outside the gene matches: 6. From germline, CDR1 is MDHEN and CDR2 SYDVKM. Here the CDR3 reads CASTPGQLNTGELFF. As DNA, the CDR3 is TGTGCCAGCACCCCGGGACAGCTGAACACCGGGGAGCTGTTTTTT.

The genes are TRBV7-6 and TRBJ1-1, with 7 positions matching TRBD1. CDR3 length: 13 residues. Trimming took 3 bases from V and 4 from J; bases not matched to a gene: 2. The germline gives CDR1 SGHVS, CDR2 FNYEAQ. The CDR3 sequence: CASSFRQGTEAFF. CDR3 nucleotide sequence: TGTGCCAGCAGCTTTAGACAGGGCACTGAAGCTTTCTTT.

This chain joins TRBV12-3 or TRBV12-4 and TRBJ2-7; perhaps TRBD2 as D (6 bases). V dropped 4 bases and J dropped 2 bases, with 12 bases sitting between them. This CDR3 has 14 amino acids. The CDR3 region has the DNA TGTGCCAGCAGTTATGGACTATCCCCCTACGAGCAGTACTTC. This gives the protein CASSYGLSPYEQYF.

The table lists this clonotype with a few counts. The V gene is TRBV29-1, the J gene TRBJ2-5, with D unresolved. Trimming shortened V by 5 bases and J by 5 bases, and 12 bases separated the two germline ends. The germline gives CDR1 SQVTM, CDR2 ANQGSEA. This CDR3 contains 12 residues. CDR3 coding DNA: TGCAGCGTTTTCGTCAGTTGGGAGACCCAGTACTTC. Residues: CSVFVSWETQYF.

In its sample, this clonotype was seen a few times. The chain carries TRBV24-1 and TRBJ2-1; TRBD2 agrees at 10 bases. Germline V gene data show CDR1 as KGHDR and CDR2 as SFDVKD. CDR3 length equals 12 residues. Losses at the gene ends were 4 bases for V and 14 bases for J; bases not matched to a gene: 4. Written as DNA, the CDR3 is TGTGCCACCAGTGACCCCACTAGCGGGGAGTTCTTC. Protein product: CATSDPTSGEFF.

The CDR3 reads CASSQGTPGKQYF. In DNA, the CDR3 is TGTGCCAGCAGCCAAGGGACCCCAGGGAAGCAGTACTTC. J is TRBJ2-7 and V is TRBV14; D is perhaps TRBD1 (5 bases). V was pared by 1 base and J by 8 bases, with 12 bases between. Germline V gene data show CDR1 as SGHDN and CDR2 as FVKESK. The CDR3 sequence is 13 residues long. The complete variable domain, with remaining parts taken from reference TRBV14 and TRBJ2-7, reads EAGVTQFPSHSVIEKGQTVTLRCDPISGHDNLYWYRRVMGKEIKFLLHFVKESKQDESGMPNNRFLAERTGGTYSTLKVQPAELEDSGVYFCASSQGTPGKQYFGPGTRLTVT.

This clonotype has only a few counts. The chain uses TRBV14 and TRBJ2-1; 9 bases align to TRBD1. The CDR3 contains 15 residues. Germline-derived CDR1 and CDR2 are SGHDN and FVKESK. V lost 1 base, J lost 4 bases, and 2 bases stayed unmatched. The CDR3 protein is CASSQGDRVYNEQFF. The CDR3 DNA sequence: TGTGCCAGCAGCCAAGGGGACAGGGTGTACAATGAGCAGTTCTTC.

This clonotype was detected a few times. V gene TRBV12-3 or TRBV12-4 combines with J gene TRBJ2-7; 9 positions match TRBD1. Trimming cost V 6 bases and J 3 bases; bases outside gene matches: 3. CDR3 length equals 13 residues. DNA of the CDR3: TGTGCCAGCAGGAGGGACAGGGTCTACGAGCAGTACTTC. It yields the protein CASRRDRVYEQYF.

Only a few counts were recorded for this clonotype. The chain has TRBV12-3 or TRBV12-4 and TRBJ1-2; TRBD1 is a possible D gene (6 bases). V lost 4 bases and J 4 bases, leaving 13 bases between the germline ends. CDR3 length: 14 amino acids. The CDR3 DNA reads TGTGCCAGCAGTTCCAGGGGCGCTTCCTATGGCTACACCTTC. Translation: CASSSRGASYGYTF.

This clonotype was observed a handful of times. The V call is TRBV6-2 or TRBV6-3, the J call TRBJ2-2; D is ambiguous. V shed 6 bases and J shed 1 base, with 9 bases lying between them. This CDR3 has 14 residues. Germline CDR1 reads MNHEY; CDR2 reads SVGEGT. This CDR3 reads CASSVLGNTGELFF. The CDR3 DNA reads as TGTGCCAGCAGCGTACTGGGGAACACCGGGGAGCTGTTTTTT.

This clonotype was picked up a small number of times. The chain has TRBV10-3 and TRBJ1-4; TRBD1 is a possible D gene (5 bases). Germline assignment: CDR1 ENHRY and CDR2 SYGVKD. The V gene lost 3 bases and the J gene lost 8 bases, with 10 bases spanning the gap. The CDR3 runs 13 residues. This CDR3 is CAISDREREKLFF. The CDR3 DNA reads TGTGCCATCAGTGACAGGGAGAGGGAAAAACTGTTTTTT.

This clonotype was counted a few times. This chain uses TRBV2 with TRBJ2-1, with a weak D call TRBD1 (6 bases). CDR3 length equals 15 residues. V shed 7 bases and J shed 4 bases, with 17 bases lying between them. Germline V gives CDR1 SNHLY, CDR2 FYNNEI. In DNA, the CDR3 is TGTGCCAGCACCACACAGGGCTCCTCATACAATGAGCAGTTCTTC. Translated: CASTTQGSSYNEQFF.